This T cell receptor beta chain is from a study of beta chain features in type 1 diabetes. Study conclusions and caveats: Patients with Type 1 diabetes showed moderately but significantly shorter TCRB CDR3s in all four CD4+ subsets.

The CDR3 covers 17 residues. CDR1 is MNHEY and CDR2 is SMNVEV in the germline V gene (reference sequence). V lost 3 bases, J lost 0 bases, and 9 bases stayed unmatched. CD4+ cells of the naive, central memory, regulatory and stem cell-like memory types were sorted via CD45RO/CCR7/CD25/CD127/CD95/CD27. Expressed TCRB transcripts were sequenced because the entire RNA isolate underwent reverse transcription. Assay: immunoSEQ multiplex PCR; the TCRdb copy retains only in-frame clones and omits some. The data show 140,000 to 150,000 clones, about an eighth seen once. This clone was found a few times. The antigen remains unidentified.

Sequencing used central memory CD4+ T cells from blood. The rearrangement uses TRBV27 and TRBJ2-7; 9 bases map to TRBD1. This clonotype was obtained from a man younger than 35 with type 1 diabetes. DNA for the CDR3: TGTGCCAGCAGTTTGTCTCCCCTGGGACAGGGCTCCTACGAGCAGTACTTC. Encoded protein: CASSLSPLGQGSYEQYF.